The next 6 T cell receptor beta chains were all read from a single sample in a study of blood T cell repertoires in COVID-19. The table came from immunoSEQ multiplex PCR; TCRdb's copy has only in-frame clones and leaves some out. In the table there are approximately 300,000 clones, approximately 90% of which are singletons. Sequenced material: PBMCs or T cells enriched from blood (not recorded which). Receptor source: a woman in her twenties or thirties who had been exposed to COVID-19.

This clone was observed a single time. This CDR3 is CASSPRLLWNTEAFF. The CDR3 DNA sequence: TGTGCCAGTAGTCCCCGACTGTTGTGGAACACTGAAGCTTTCTTT. The chain is built from TRBV19 and TRBJ1-1; no clear D gene. Trimming left V 5 bases short and J 1 base short, with 14 bases between. CDR1 LNHDA and CDR2 SQIVND come from the germline V gene (reference sequence). The CDR3 contains 15 residues.

The rearrangement links TRBV9 to TRBJ1-1; no definite D call. The CDR3 contains 15 residues. Trimming pared 0 bases from V and 0 bases from J, leaving 9 bases between. Germline V lookup: CDR1 SGDLS, CDR2 YYNGEE. Here the CDR3 reads CASSVDLSMNTEAFF. The CDR3 nucleotides read TGTGCCAGCAGCGTAGATTTGAGTATGAACACTGAAGCTTTCTTT.

The rearrangement joins TRBV3-1 (or the pseudogene TRBV3-2) to TRBJ2-5; TRBD1 is a possible D gene (6 bases). V lost 1 base and J 5 bases, leaving 14 bases between the germline ends. CDR3 length: 15 residues. CDR1 and CDR2 (germline): LGHDT, YNNKEL (reference sequence). As DNA, the CDR3 is TGTGCCAGCAGCCAAGTCCACAGGGTCGAGGAGACCCAGTACTTC. Residues: CASSQVHRVEETQYF.

This clone has just a few counts. The chain has TRBV13 and TRBJ1-1; TRBD1 agrees at 11 bases. The germline CDR1 and CDR2 sequences are PRHDT and FYEKMQ (reference sequence). CDR3 size: 17 residues. J gave up 6 bases and V 3 bases, and 12 bases lay outside the gene matches. Here the CDR3 reads CASSFEFGTGGRAEAFF. CDR3 DNA: TGTGCCAGCAGCTTTGAGTTCGGGACAGGGGGGCGAGCTGAAGCTTTCTTT.

This rearrangement joins TRBV5-1 to TRBJ2-2; 16 bases line up with TRBD2. The CDR3 has 17 residues. Per the germline V gene, CDR1 is SGHRS and CDR2 is YFSETQ. With 4 bases clipped from V and 5 bases from J, the junction kept 5 bases outside the gene matches. The CDR3, as DNA: TGCGCCAGCAGCCCCCCGGGACTAGCGGGGGGGACCGGGGAGCTGTTTTTT. Protein: CASSPPGLAGGTGELFF.

The chain is built from TRBV5-6 and TRBJ2-2, with 12 bases identical to TRBD1. V was clipped by 10 bases and J by 3 bases; unmatched bases: 7. Germline loops: CDR1 SGHDT, CDR2 YYEEEE. This CDR3 spans 15 amino acids. CDR3 sequence: CASGQGARDTGELFF. DNA for the CDR3: TGTGCCTCGGGACAGGGGGCGAGGGACACCGGGGAGCTGTTTTTT.